The clone carrying this T cell receptor beta chain was seen a handful of times. The data are from a study of blood T cell repertoires in COVID-19. Study overall: Samples taken during acute and convalescent COVID-19 were collected in the United States, Italy and Spain. T cells, B-cell-depleted T cells, or PBMCs provided the cDNA or gDNA that served as material.

Germline CDR1 and CDR2: MRHNA and SNTAGT. The CDR3 contains 15 residues. V was pared by 6 bases and J by 3 bases, with 5 bases of the junction left unmatched. Per the original methods: Nucleated cell number was recorded as an estimate derived from reference gene primer amplification. Assay used: immunoSEQ multiplex PCR; TCRdb lists only in-frame clones, some missing. V and J calls and clone size are as listed in that table; D and trimming were resolved from the DNA. The repertoire has more than 150,000 clones, less than 85% of them found once; the top ten carry approximately 15%. The chain couples TRBV6-4 to TRBJ2-1; 10 bases match TRBD1. The sequenced sample was peripheral blood. The receptor was derived from a man in his forties or fifties who had recovered from COVID-19. The CDR3 DNA is TGTGCCAGCAGCCTCGACAGGGGGCTCTACAATGAGCAGTTCTTC. Protein: CASSLDRGLYNEQFF.